This T cell receptor (beta chain) was identified during a study of blood T cell repertoires in COVID-19. Germline V CDR1 and CDR2: SGHRS, YFSETQ. V lost 2 bases to trimming and J lost 0 bases; unmatched junction nucleotides: 5. The CDR3 covers 15 residues. Patients in Seattle were enrolled during active infection, then followed longitudinally. The authors' processing: Estimates of nucleated cell counts were drawn from the amplification of reference gene primers. Sequenced by immunoSEQ multiplex PCR; TCRdb stores in-frame clones only, minus some. Clonal size and the V and J genes are those of that table, whereas D and trimming came from the DNA. This table has about 260,000 clones, 75% to 95% appearing once.

This TCR was recovered from a person in their late teens or twenties with COVID-19, enrolled during active disease. Sequenced: peripheral blood. The chain employs TRBV5-1 and TRBJ2-7; TRBD2 matches at 7 bases. The DNA for the CDR3 is TGCGCCAGCAGCTTTGAGGGAGGGTTCTCCTACGAGCAGTACTTC. This sequence encodes CASSFEGGFSYEQYF.